What follows describes a single T cell receptor beta chain. Its specificity is unknown. TCRdb redid the calling of the 5' RACE reads with MiXCR, one entry per CDR3 protein. There are 120,000 or so distinct CDR3 sequences in the sample; 15% occur only once, and more than 40% lies in the top ten. This sample was included in a study of T cells after yellow fever vaccination. Overall study: Fractions of limited cellularity were prepared by means of SMART-Seq v4 Ultra Low Input.

Study-wide results and limits: Reappearance after the booster was observed for most primary-vaccination clones (around 96% CD4, roughly 90% CD8). Weaker overall, the secondary response nonetheless peaked faster (day 5 versus 15). From the bulk population, abundant clonotypes could contaminate and appear within FACS-sorted repertoires.

The specimen was CD8+ T cells sorted from PBMCs, collected 5 days after the yellow fever booster vaccination. The clonotype comes from a man younger than 35 who received the YFV17D yellow fever vaccine.

The CDR3 protein is CASSVSLRGASTDTQYF. CDR3 DNA sequence: TGTGCCAGCAGCGTATCGTTACGGGGGGCCTCCACAGATACGCAGTATTTT. The chain combines TRBV9 with TRBJ2-3; D might be TRBD2 (7 bases). CDR3 length: 17 residues. V was pared by 1 base and J by 2 bases, with 17 bases between. CDR1 and CDR2 (germline): SGDLS, YYNGEE.